The 19 T cell receptor beta chains below were found in one sample sequenced in a study of blood T cell repertoires in COVID-19. Measured with immunoSEQ multiplex PCR; TCRdb has only the in-frame clones, and not every one. The sample includes under 250,000 clones, about four fifths of them seen just once. Sequenced material: peripheral blood. Receptor source: a man between 45 and 60 years old with acute or convalescent COVID-19.

The chain is built from TRBV5-1 and TRBJ2-7; 8 bases fit TRBD1. The CDR3 is 15 residues long. J lost 5 bases, V lost 4 bases, and 11 bases had no gene match. Germline V gives CDR1 SGHRS, CDR2 YFSETQ. The CDR3 nucleotides are TGCGCCAGCAGCGACCGGGACAGGAAGTTCGACGAGCAGTACTTC. Translating gives CASSDRDRKFDEQYF.

In the case of this clone: The junction departs from germline at one end; a sequencing error may be responsible. The chain combines TRBV19 with TRBJ1-5, with TRBD1 matching over 8 bases. Germline V gene data show CDR1 as LNHDA and CDR2 as SQIVND (reference sequence). The CDR3 extends over 15 amino acids. CDR3 nucleotide sequence: TGTGCCAGTAGTTTAGACAGGGGAGGCAATCAGCCCCAGCATTTT. This gives the protein CASSLDRGGNQPQHF.

V usage is TRBV5-4 and J usage is TRBJ2-1; 11 nucleotides align to TRBD2. The J segment lost 7 bases and the V segment lost 5 bases, leaving 11 bases of the junction unmatched. Germline V gives CDR1 SGHNT, CDR2 YYREEE (reference sequence). The CDR3 is 16 amino acids. CDR3 loop: CASRPKLAGVGNEQFF. The DNA for the CDR3 is TGTGCCAGCAGGCCAAAACTAGCGGGAGTGGGGAATGAGCAGTTCTTC.

The chain has TRBV29-1 and TRBJ2-6; no reliable D call. Trimming took 7 bases from V and 0 from J, leaving 13 bases between them. This CDR3 region has 15 residues. CDR1 SQVTM and CDR2 ANQGSEA come from the germline V gene. CDR3 residues: CSADGAGSGANVLTF. The CDR3 DNA reads TGCAGCGCGGACGGTGCAGGCTCTGGGGCCAACGTCCTGACTTTC.

The chain employs TRBV27 and TRBJ1-1, with a weak D call TRBD1 (5 bases). V was clipped by 2 bases and J by 5 bases, with 12 bases between them. CDR1 MNHEY and CDR2 SMNVEV come from the germline V gene (reference sequence). The CDR3 runs to 14 residues. For the CDR3, the DNA is TGTGCCAGCAGTTTAGAGTTCCGGGGGACTGAAGCTTTCTTT. This codes for CASSLEFRGTEAFF.

This chain uses TRBV3-1 (or the pseudogene TRBV3-2) with TRBJ1-2; possibly TRBD1 for D (6 bases). The CDR3 is made up of 13 amino acids. V was pared by 3 bases and J by 6 bases, with 11 bases between. CDR1 and CDR2 (germline): LGHDT, YNNKEL (reference sequence). CDR3 protein: CASSHAGDNGYTF. The CDR3 DNA reads TGTGCCAGCAGCCATGCAGGGGATAATGGCTACACCTTC.

The chain carries TRBV19 and TRBJ1-1; the D is unclear. Trimming cost V 7 bases and J 0 bases, with 9 bases left between them. In germline, CDR1 is LNHDA, CDR2 SQIVND (reference sequence). The CDR3 length is 13 residues. The chain's CDR3 is CASNRFLNTEAFF. In DNA, the CDR3 is TGTGCCAGTAATCGGTTTTTGAACACTGAAGCTTTCTTT.

The DNA of the CDR3 is TGTGCCAGCAGTTTGACAGGGGGTAATTCACCCCTCCACTTT. It codes for CASSLTGGNSPLHF. The chain employs TRBV6-5 and TRBJ1-6; 9 bases line up with TRBD1. Germline CDR1 and CDR2: MNHEY and SVGAGI. This CDR3 region has 14 residues. The V and J ends lost 4 bases and 6 bases, in that order; junction bases with no gene match: 1.

This clone was detected many times. The chain recombines TRBV28 with TRBJ2-7; D is perhaps TRBD2 (5 bases). The CDR3 spans 14 residues. From germline, CDR1 is MDHEN and CDR2 SYDVKM. The V end lost 6 bases, the J end lost 2 bases, and 14 bases lay between the germline ends. CDR3 DNA sequence: TGTGCCAGCAGCCTAGTGGGAGAGGCCTACGAGCAGTACTTC. Protein sequence: CASSLVGEAYEQYF.

The rearrangement joins TRBV27 to TRBJ1-1, with 8 bases fitting TRBD1. The CDR3 is made up of 14 amino acids. Trimming cost V 5 bases and J 11 bases; bases outside gene matches: 13. Germline lookup yields CDR1 MNHEY and CDR2 SMNVEV (reference sequence). The CDR3 protein is CASSPLLGQGRAFF. The CDR3 bases are TGTGCCAGCAGTCCCTTACTCGGACAGGGACGCGCTTTCTTT.

The chain carries TRBV30 and TRBJ1-6, with D perhaps TRBD1 (6 bases). The germline V and J ends were trimmed by 1 base and 6 bases, with 13 bases remaining between them. Germline CDR1 reads GTSNPN; CDR2 reads SVGIG (reference sequence). CDR3 length: 15 amino acids. CDR3 DNA: TGTGCCTGGAGTGGGCGGGGGCTCATTAATTCACCCCTCCACTTT. It codes for CAWSGRGLINSPLHF.

Only a few counts were recorded for this clone. V usage is TRBV5-1 and J usage is TRBJ2-2; 10 bases agree with TRBD2. The CDR3 sequence is 15 residues long. Looked up from germline, CDR1 is SGHRS and CDR2 is YFSETQ. Unmatched junction bases numbered 2, after V lost 2 bases and J lost 4 bases. The CDR3 sequence is CASSFSGGGTGELFF. Written as DNA, the CDR3 is TGCGCCAGCAGCTTCAGCGGGGGGGGCACCGGGGAGCTGTTTTTT.

This clone showed up just once. The chain has TRBV30 and TRBJ2-4; 11 bases map to TRBD2. Germline trimming cut 5 bases from V and 7 bases from J; bases unmatched to any gene: 4. This CDR3 is built from 13 residues. Per germline, CDR1 GTSNPN and CDR2 SVGIG (reference sequence). The CDR3 loop reads CAWGTSGGNIQYF. CDR3 in DNA: TGTGCCTGGGGGACTAGCGGAGGGAACATTCAGTACTTC.

V is TRBV13 and J is TRBJ2-1; D call uncertain. The CDR3 consists of 13 residues. Trimming took 1 base from V and 8 from J, leaving 9 bases between them. Germline-derived CDR1 and CDR2 are PRHDT and FYEKMQ (reference sequence). The CDR3 sequence is CASSLVGQDEQFF. Here the CDR3 DNA reads TGTGCCAGCAGCTTAGTGGGCCAGGATGAGCAGTTCTTC.

The rearrangement uses TRBV7-9 and TRBJ1-2, with TRBD1 matching 12 bases. With V trimmed by 5 bases and J by 0 bases, 10 bases remained unmatched. This CDR3 has 18 amino acids. Germline CDR1 and CDR2: SEHNR and FQNEAQ (reference sequence). This CDR3 is CASSLGGTGGEANYGYTF. DNA of the CDR3: TGTGCCAGCAGCCTAGGGGGGACAGGGGGCGAAGCTAACTATGGCTACACCTTC. Full variable domain (rest looked up from reference TRBV7-9 and TRBJ1-2): DTGVSQNPRHKITKRGQNVTFRCDPISEHNRLYWYRQTLGQGPEFLTYFQNEAQLEKSRLLSDRFSAERPKGSFSTLEIQRTEQGDSAMYLCASSLGGTGGEANYGYTFGSGTRLTVV.

The genes are TRBV28 and TRBJ1-1; TRBD1 matches 10 bases. V shed 5 bases, J shed 5 bases, and the junction held 8 bases outside the gene matches. Per the germline V gene, CDR1 is MDHEN and CDR2 is SYDVKM. CDR3 length: 15 amino acids. As DNA, the CDR3 is TGTGCCAGCAGTACGACAGGGGGCGCTGGGACTGAAGCTTTCTTT. This codes for CASSTTGGAGTEAFF.

The CDR3 is CASSERAGGFSPLHF. The CDR3 bases are TGTGCCAGCAGTGAAAGGGCCGGGGGGTTTTCACCCCTCCACTTT. The chain is built from TRBV25-1 and TRBJ1-6; possibly TRBD1 for D (5 bases). This CDR3 has 15 residues. Per germline, CDR1 MGHDK and CDR2 SYGVNS. V was clipped by 2 bases and J by 9 bases, with 14 bases between them.

The chain carries TRBV28 and TRBJ2-3, with 11 bases aligning to TRBD2. Germline-derived CDR1 and CDR2 are MDHEN and SYDVKM. The CDR3 runs 20 residues. The V and J ends lost 2 bases and 3 bases, in that order; junction bases with no gene match: 16. The CDR3 loop reads CASSLSEAVLAGVWTDTQYF. The CDR3 DNA is TGTGCCAGCAGTTTAAGCGAAGCGGTACTAGCGGGAGTTTGGACAGATACGCAGTATTTT.

The chain carries TRBV27 and TRBJ1-1, with D perhaps TRBD1 (5 bases). V shed 1 base and J shed 4 bases, with 10 bases lying between them. The germline CDR1 and CDR2 sequences are MNHEY and SMNVEV (reference sequence). The CDR3 contains 14 residues. CDR3 sequence (DNA): TGTGCCAGCAGTTTATTTCGGGGGGGCACTGAAGCTTTCTTT. This translates into CASSLFRGGTEAFF.